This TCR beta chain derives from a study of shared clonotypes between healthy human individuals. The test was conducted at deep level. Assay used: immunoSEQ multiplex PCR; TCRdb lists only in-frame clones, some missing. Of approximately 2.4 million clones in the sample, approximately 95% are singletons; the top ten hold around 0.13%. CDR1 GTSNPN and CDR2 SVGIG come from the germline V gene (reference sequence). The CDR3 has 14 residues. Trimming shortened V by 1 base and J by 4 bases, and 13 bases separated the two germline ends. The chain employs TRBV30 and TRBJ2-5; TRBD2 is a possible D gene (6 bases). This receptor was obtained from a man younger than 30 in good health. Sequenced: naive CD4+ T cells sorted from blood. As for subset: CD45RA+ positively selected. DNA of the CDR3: TGTGCCTGGAGTGCGACCTTGGGAGGAGAGACCCAGTACTTC. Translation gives CAWSATLGGETQYF.